This T cell receptor (beta chain) was found in a study of cytomegalovirus exposure and HLA in healthy donors. Study-level results: Among TCR beta chains, those listed as cytomegalovirus-associated numbered fewer than 200. Later, an analysis found that TCR clusters from the first cohort tended to co-occur in the 95 to 150 validation repertoires.

Unmatched junction bases numbered 4, after V lost 7 bases and J lost 0 bases. This CDR3 has 13 residues. Germline CDR1 and CDR2: SQVTM and ANQGSEA. The data were produced by immunoSEQ multiplex PCR, yet TCRdb's version contains in-frame clones alone and is incomplete. The sample lists some 130,000 clones, about 80% occurring once. As for this clone: Its antigen remains unidentified.

The rearrangement uses TRBV29-1 and TRBJ1-1; 8 bases line up with TRBD1. This receptor was obtained from a man aged 25-40 years in good health and CMV-seropositive. Sequencing used PBMCs. For the CDR3, the DNA is TGCAGCGCCCAGGGGGCGATGAACACTGAAGCTTTCTTT. Protein sequence: CSAQGAMNTEAFF.